This is a list of T cell receptor beta chains from one sample in a study of T-cell reconstitution after alpha-beta-depleted transplantation in children. TCRdb re-analysed the PCR reads in MiXCR, keeping a single row per CDR3 protein. This sample has around 250,000 distinct CDR3 sequences, with over 8% found just once. Sequences were derived from PBMCs from the stem cell graft donor, sampled from the stem cell graft. All receptors come from a human donor who donated a stem cell graft to a child with SCID. CDR3s include the opening cysteine and the closing phenylalanine or tryptophan. D genes are given only for firm matches. Size tells how often a clone was seen (once, few, many) or the class of an expanded clone, and some rows leave it out.

v_gene	d_gene	abundance	len	j_gene	CDR3nt	CDR3aa
TRBV7-3	.	few	15	TRBJ2-2	TGTGCCAGCAGCTCGGGACTGGGGAACACCGGGGAGCTGTTTTTT	CASSSGLGNTGELFF
TRBV20-1	.	.	13	TRBJ1-6	TGCAGTGCTAGTCCCCTTAACAATTCACCCCTCCGCTTT	CSASPLNNSPLRF
TRBV7-9	.	.	15	TRBJ1-1	TGTGCCAGCAGCGAGAGCTTGGGGGACACGGGGGCCGGCGTCTTT	CASSESLGDTGAGVF
TRBV10-3	TRBD1	many	15	TRBJ2-5	TGTGCCATCAGTCAGACCGGGACAGGAGGGGAGACCCAGTACTTC	CAISQTGTGGETQYF
TRBV20-1	TRBD2	.	16	TRBJ2-3	TGCAGTGCTGATCCTAGCGGGGGCCCCCGACGGGATACGCAGTATTTT	CSADPSGGPRRDTQYF
TRBV4-1	.	.	15	TRBJ1-6	TGCGCCAGCAGCCAAGATCTGGGGAGCGGATCACCCCTCCACTTT	CASSQDLGSGSPLHF
TRBV11-3	TRBD2	.	16	TRBJ2-2	TGTGCCAGCAGCATGACTAGCGGGGGGTTAGTCGGGGAGCTGTTTTTT	CASSMTSGGLVGELFF
TRBV5-1	.	few	15	TRBJ2-1	TGCGCCAGCAGCTTGGAGGGGTTCTCCTACAATGAGCAGTTCTTC	CASSLEGFSYNEQFF
TRBV5-6	.	few	16	TRBJ1-1	TGTGCCAGCAGCTTTCTTATGGGAGTTGGGAACACTGAAGCTTTCTTT	CASSFLMGVGNTEAFF
TRBV20-1	.	.	14	TRBJ2-2	TGCAGTGCTAGAGATGGGGCCCGAACCGGGGAGCTGTTTTTT	CSARDGARTGELFF
TRBV5-6	.	few	17	TRBJ2-1	TGTGCCAGCAGCCCCCCCGGGACAACGAGCTCCTACAATGAGCAGTTCTTC	CASSPPGTTSSYNEQFF
TRBV29-1	TRBD1	.	15	TRBJ1-2	TGCAGCGTTGACATCGGGACAGAAAAAGACTATGGCTACACCTTC	CSVDIGTEKDYGYTF
TRBV20-1	.	.	15	TRBJ2-3	TGCAGTGCTAGAGGTTGGGACTTACCGACAGATACGCAGTATTTT	CSARGWDLPTDTQYF
TRBV7-8	.	.	14	TRBJ2-7	TGTGCCAGCAGCTCTACCCAGCTCCCCTACGAGCAGTACTTC	CASSSTQLPYEQYF
TRBV7-9	.	many	12	TRBJ1-1	TGTGCCAGCAGCTTAGGAGAGCGCCAGGAGAACTTT	CASSLGERQENF
TRBV5-6	.	many	16	TRBJ1-1	TGTGCCAGCAGCTTTTCTTGGGGTTACAGGAACACTGAAGCTTTCTTT	CASSFSWGYRNTEAFF
TRBV2	.	.	11	TRBJ1-2	TGTGCCAGCTACGTACCCTATGGCTACACCTTC	CASYVPYGYTF
TRBV4-1	.	few	16	TRBJ1-2	TGCGCCAGCAGCCAAGAGACAGCGTCGCTTAACTATGGCTACACCTTC	CASSQETASLNYGYTF
TRBV5-1	.	few	16	TRBJ2-3	TGCGCCAGCAGCTTACGGGGACGGTGGAACACAGATACGCAGTATTTT	CASSLRGRWNTDTQYF
TRBV6-1	TRBD1	many	14	TRBJ1-1	TGTGCCAGCAGCATGACAGGGCGGGACACTGAAGCTTTCTTT	CASSMTGRDTEAFF